The 18 T cell receptor beta chains below were found in one sample sequenced in a study of blood T cells in healthy people across ages. Together with a sample-barcoded 5' primer, a J-beta primer mix was included in a second PCR lasting about 7 to 12 cycles. Each CDR3 protein gets one entry after TCRdb re-called the 5' RACE reads with MiXCR. Seen here are fewer than 1.5 million distinct CDR3 sequences, 42% observed once, and the top ten hold approximately 7.9%. Sequencing was carried out using blood. These receptor sequences come from a woman aged 18-30 years in good health.

The chain joins TRBV28 to TRBJ2-5; no clear D. This CDR3 spans 13 amino acids. Deletions cut 3 bases from V and 1 base from J, with 6 bases between. Germline loops: CDR1 MDHEN, CDR2 SYDVKM. The CDR3 coding sequence is TGTGCCAGCAGTTTCGCCATCCAAGAGACCCAGTACTTC. Translating gives CASSFAIQETQYF.

This clonotype was found a few times. The chain combines TRBV7-3 with TRBJ2-1; D gene unclear. The ends were cut back, 5 bases at V and 6 bases at J, with 8 bases in the middle. This CDR3 spans 12 amino acids. CDR1 is SGHTA, CDR2 FQGTGA, per germline. In DNA form, the CDR3 reads TGTGCCAGCAGCAATTGGGGCAATGAGCAGTTCTTC. This encodes CASSNWGNEQFF.

Many counts were recorded for this clonotype. This chain connects TRBV29-1 to TRBJ2-7; D unresolved. The CDR3 has 13 amino acids. Germline V gives CDR1 SQVTM, CDR2 ANQGSEA. Trimming pared 3 bases from V and 2 bases from J, leaving 11 bases between. CDR3 nucleotide sequence: TGCAGCGTTGAGGCGTCGTCTGCCTACGAGCAGTACTTC. Its protein product is CSVEASSAYEQYF.

This clonotype was seen many times. The genes are TRBV6-2 or TRBV6-3 and TRBJ2-1, with unresolved D. The V end lost 10 bases, the J end lost 9 bases, and 13 bases lay between the germline ends. The CDR3 has 11 amino acids. CDR1 is MNHEY, CDR2 SVGEGT, per germline. The DNA of the CDR3 is TGTGCCACCTCGACTGTCACTGAGCAGTTCTTC. It specifies CATSTVTEQFF.

V and J are TRBV5-1 and TRBJ2-1, with 9 bases identical to TRBD2. Germline values: CDR1 SGHRS, CDR2 YFSETQ. This CDR3 comprises 16 residues. After removal of 4 bases from V and 6 bases from J, the junction contained 11 bases not matched to a gene. CDR3 DNA: TGCGCCAGCAGCCATAGCGGGAGCTTGGTGGGCAATGAGCAGTTCTTC. Translated: CASSHSGSLVGNEQFF.

This chain connects TRBV20-1 to TRBJ1-2, with TRBD1 matching over 8 bases. J was trimmed by 4 bases and V by 3 bases; bases with no gene match: 7. CDR3 size: 14 residues. Germline lookup yields CDR1 DFQATT and CDR2 SNEGSKA (reference sequence). The CDR3 is CSASPTGTGYGYTF. CDR3 DNA sequence: TGCAGTGCTAGCCCCACGGGGACAGGCTATGGCTACACCTTC.

This clonotype appeared once. The rearrangement joins TRBV12-3 or TRBV12-4 to TRBJ1-3, with no clear D. The CDR3 loop spans 14 amino acids. Trimming left V 0 bases short and J 3 bases short, with 6 bases between. CDR3: CASSLAPGGNTIYF. The CDR3 coding sequence is TGTGCCAGCAGTTTAGCGCCAGGTGGAAACACCATATATTTT.

V usage is TRBV2 and J usage is TRBJ2-3, with a weak D call TRBD2 (6 bases). Per the germline V gene, CDR1 is SNHLY and CDR2 is FYNNEI. Trimming shortened V by 6 bases and J by 5 bases, and 15 bases separated the two germline ends. This CDR3 has 14 amino acids. CDR3 loop: CASRAGKGLDTQYF. The CDR3 coding sequence is TGTGCCAGCAGGGCGGGGAAGGGATTAGATACGCAGTATTTT.

The chain uses TRBV10-3 and TRBJ2-5, with 14 positions matching TRBD2. V lost 6 bases, J lost 11 bases, and 14 bases stayed unmatched. The germline CDR1 and CDR2 sequences are ENHRY and SYGVKD. CDR3 length: 16 amino acids. The CDR3 DNA follows: TGTGCCATCAGCTCAGGGACTAGCGGGAGAGAGCAGGAGCAGTACTTC. It yields the protein CAISSGTSGREQEQYF.

This sequence joins TRBV29-1 and TRBJ2-4; TRBD2 is a possible D gene (5 bases). The J call is doubtful: the DNA matches TRBJ2-7 better. Germline-derived CDR1 and CDR2 are SQVTM and ANQGSEA. This CDR3 has 13 residues. The CDR3 nucleotides read TGCAGCGTTGATGCCGGGGTTACCTACGAGCAGTACTTC. It yields the protein CSVDAGVTYEQYF.

This clonotype was picked up a small number of times. The chain employs TRBV29-1 and TRBJ2-7; 8 nucleotides line up with TRBD1. Germline V gene lookup returns CDR1 SQVTM and CDR2 ANQGSEA. Trimming took 0 bases from V and 2 from J; bases not matched to a gene: 6. CDR3 length: 15 amino acids. The DNA for the CDR3 is TGCAGCGTTGAAGACGAGACAGGGGATACCTACGAGCAGTACTTC. Amino acids: CSVEDETGDTYEQYF.

This chain connects TRBV6-1 to TRBJ2-7, with D possibly matching TRBD2 (6 bases). CDR1 is MNHNS, CDR2 SASEGT, per germline. The CDR3 sequence is 17 residues long. V was trimmed by 6 bases and J by 0 bases, leaving 21 bases between them. The CDR3 DNA reads TGTGCCAGCAGCCGCCCAAGTGGGAGGACTTTCTCCTACGAGCAGTACTTC. As protein: CASSRPSGRTFSYEQYF.

The chain employs TRBV27 and TRBJ2-7; possibly TRBD1 for D (6 bases). This CDR3 comprises 17 residues. Trimming stripped 5 bases from V and 1 base from J, with 21 bases between. Germline V gene sequence: CDR1 MNHEY, CDR2 SMNVEV (reference sequence). CDR3 sequence reads: CASSTQSRGGGSYEQYF. For the CDR3, the DNA is TGTGCCAGCAGTACCCAATCCAGGGGCGGTGGGTCCTACGAGCAGTACTTC.

This clonotype has more than one count but fewer than ten. The V and J genes are TRBV2 and TRBJ2-1; D is undetermined. The germline gives CDR1 SNHLY, CDR2 FYNNEI. The V end lost 2 bases, the J end lost 15 bases, and 14 bases lay between the germline ends. This CDR3 spans 12 amino acids. The DNA of the CDR3 is TGTGCCAGCAGTGAATTTGTCTCTTTTACGTTCTTC. This encodes CASSEFVSFTFF.

J is TRBJ2-7 and V is TRBV29-1, with D possibly matching TRBD1 (6 bases). V was shortened by 8 bases and J by 7 bases, with 24 bases between the two germline ends. CDR1 is SQVTM and CDR2 is ANQGSEA in the germline V gene. The CDR3 is made up of 14 amino acids. CDR3 protein: CSTEGERIFNEQYF. The CDR3 coding sequence is TGCAGCACCGAGGGGGAGCGTATTTTCAATGAGCAGTACTTC.

The chain carries TRBV11-2 and TRBJ2-5; D not resolved. The DNA end is more similar to TRBJ2-7, so the J call may be wrong. The CDR3 consists of 13 residues. Germline loops: CDR1 SGHAT, CDR2 FQNNGV. The CDR3 coding sequence is TGTGCCAGCAGCTTCAGAATCTCCTACGAGCAGTACTTC. It translates to CASSFRISYEQYF.

The chain has TRBV21-1 and TRBJ2-5; TRBD1, the D gene given by the table, was not confirmed from the DNA. TRBV21-1 is noted as a pseudogene. The CDR3 is 14 residues long. CDR3 amino acids: CASSKGQLEETRYF. The DNA for the CDR3 is TGTGCCAGCAGCAAGGGGCAGCTTGAAGAGACCCGGTACTTC.

V and J are TRBV3-1 and TRBJ1-2, with D tentatively TRBD1 (6 bases). Germline-derived CDR1 and CDR2 are LGHDT and YNNKEL (reference sequence). The CDR3 consists of 14 residues. V was cut by 4 bases and J by 7 bases, with 16 bases left in between. CDR3 DNA: TGTGCCAGCAGCCCCCGGGACGAAGGGGGTGGCTACACCTTC. Amino acid sequence: CASSPRDEGGGYTF. The full variable domain, completed using reference TRBV3-1 and TRBJ1-2, is DTAVSQTPKYLVTQMGNDKSIKCEQNLGHDTMYWYKQDSKKFLKIMFSYNNKELIINETVPNRFSPKSPDKAHLNLHINSLELGDSAVYFCASSPRDEGGGYTFGSGTRLTVV.